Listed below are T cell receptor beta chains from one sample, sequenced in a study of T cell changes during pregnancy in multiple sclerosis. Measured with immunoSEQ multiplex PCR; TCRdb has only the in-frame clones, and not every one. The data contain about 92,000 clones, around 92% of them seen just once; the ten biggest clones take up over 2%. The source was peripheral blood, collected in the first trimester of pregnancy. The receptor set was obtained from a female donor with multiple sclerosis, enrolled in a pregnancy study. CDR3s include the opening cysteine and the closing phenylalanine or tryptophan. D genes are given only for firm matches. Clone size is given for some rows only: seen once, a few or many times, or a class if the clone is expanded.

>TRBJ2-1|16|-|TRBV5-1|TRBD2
CASSLGRGVTSNEQFF
TGCGCCAGCAGCTTGGGGCGGGGGGTGACCTCAAATGAGCAGTTCTTC
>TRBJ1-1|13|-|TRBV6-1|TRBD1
CASTRSTGGLTFF
TGTGCCAGCACGAGGTCGACAGGGGGCCTCACTTTCTTT
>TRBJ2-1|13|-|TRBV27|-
CASRGLYLDEQFF
TGTGCCAGCAGGGGGCTCTACTTGGATGAGCAGTTCTTC
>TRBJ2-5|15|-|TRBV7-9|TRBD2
CASSYVAGDQETQYF
TGTGCCAGCAGTTACGTAGCGGGGGACCAAGAGACCCAGTACTTC
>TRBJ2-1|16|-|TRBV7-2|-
CASSLKGRGIYNEQFF
TGTGCCAGCAGCTTAAAGGGCCGGGGAATCTACAATGAGCAGTTCTTC
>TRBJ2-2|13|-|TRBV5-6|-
CASSHGGSGELFF
TGTGCCAGCAGCCATGGGGGGTCCGGGGAGCTGTTTTTT
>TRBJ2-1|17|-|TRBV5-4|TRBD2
CASSLGIAGVTYNEQFF
TGTGCCAGCAGCTTGGGGATAGCGGGGGTAACCTACAATGAGCAGTTCTTC
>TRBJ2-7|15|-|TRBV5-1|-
CASSQEPGGPYEQYF
TGCGCCAGCAGCCAAGAACCGGGGGGCCCCTACGAGCAGTACTTC
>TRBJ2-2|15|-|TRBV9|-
CASSVGGGGSGELFF
TGTGCCAGCAGCGTAGGAGGAGGGGGCTCCGGGGAGCTGTTTTTT
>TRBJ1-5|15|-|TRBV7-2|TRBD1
CASSLTGGSNQPQHF
TGTGCCAGCAGCTTAACAGGGGGAAGCAATCAGCCCCAGCATTTT
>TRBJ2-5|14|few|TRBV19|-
CASSPSIRGETQYF
TGTGCCAGTTCCCCAAGTATTCGGGGTGAGACCCAGTACTTC
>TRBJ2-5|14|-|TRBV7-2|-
CASSLAGGQETQYF
TGTGCCAGCAGCTTAGCAGGGGGCCAAGAGACCCAGTACTTC
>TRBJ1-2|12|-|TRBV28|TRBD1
CASRGQGYGYTF
TGTGCCAGCAGAGGACAGGGCTATGGCTACACCTTC
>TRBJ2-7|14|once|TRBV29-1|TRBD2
CSVATLAGVAEQYF
TGCAGCGTCGCCACGCTAGCGGGAGTAGCCGAGCAGTACTTC
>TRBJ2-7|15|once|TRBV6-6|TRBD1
CASTPGGTGSYEQYF
TGTGCCAGCACCCCGGGTGGGACAGGGAGCTACGAGCAGTACTTC
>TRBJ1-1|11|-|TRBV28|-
CATEGGTEAFF
TGTGCCACTGAGGGAGGCACTGAAGCTTTCTTT
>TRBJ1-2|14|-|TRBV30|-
CAWSKGEENYGYTF
TGTGCCTGGAGCAAGGGGGAAGAAAACTATGGCTACACCTTC
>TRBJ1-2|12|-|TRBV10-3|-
CATETGNYGYTF
TGTGCCACCGAAACAGGAAACTATGGCTACACCTTC
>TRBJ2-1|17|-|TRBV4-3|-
CASSGSVGLAAFNEQFF
TGCGCCAGCAGCGGATCCGTAGGATTAGCGGCATTCAATGAGCAGTTCTTC
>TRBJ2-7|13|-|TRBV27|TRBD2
CASRGTSGYEQYF
TGTGCCAGCAGGGGGACTAGCGGCTACGAGCAGTACTTC
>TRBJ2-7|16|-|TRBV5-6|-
CASSFYETSKSYEQYF
TGTGCCAGCAGCTTTTACGAGACTAGTAAATCGTACGAGCAGTACTTC
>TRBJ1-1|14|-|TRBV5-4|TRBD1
CASSPYRGRAEAFF
TGTGCCAGCAGCCCTTACAGGGGTCGTGCGGAAGCTTTCTTT
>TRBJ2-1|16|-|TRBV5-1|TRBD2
CASDPLGTSAYNEQFF
TGCGCCAGCGACCCGTTAGGGACTAGCGCCTACAATGAGCAGTTCTTC
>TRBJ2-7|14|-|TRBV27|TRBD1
CASSPRTGGGEQYF
TGTGCCAGCAGTCCCCGGACAGGAGGAGGCGAGCAGTACTTC
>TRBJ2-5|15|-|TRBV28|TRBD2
CASAAGGRDWKTQYF
TGTGCCAGCGCAGCGGGAGGGCGGGATTGGAAGACCCAGTACTTC
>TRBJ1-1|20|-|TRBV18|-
CASSLRRLGQVNTPNTEAFF
TGTGCCAGCTCACTTAGGAGGTTAGGGCAAGTAAACACCCCGAACACTGAAGCTTTCTTT
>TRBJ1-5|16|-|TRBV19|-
CASSRGGTGSNQPQHF
TGTGCCAGTAGTAGGGGTGGGACTGGGAGCAATCAGCCCCAGCATTTT
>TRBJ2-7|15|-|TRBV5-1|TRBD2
CASSLVSSGSDEQYF
TGCGCCAGCAGCTTGGTCTCCAGCGGGAGCGACGAGCAGTACTTC